The present T cell receptor (beta chain) was sequenced within a study of CD8+ T cells in alopecia areata. This CDR3 comprises 14 residues. Trimming cost V 5 bases and J 2 bases, with 14 bases left between them. Germline CDR1 is SQVTM and CDR2 is ANQGSEA. Indicated treatment: oral pan-JAK inhibitor, 5-10 mg twice daily. General study findings and limits: Compared with normal scalp, lesional scalp had higher clonality and more expanded CD8+ clones. Just one nonresponder means the tie between baseline CD8+ expansion and response stays uncertain. Normal-skin resident alphabeta T cells also appear among scalp sample sequences.

With regard to this clone: Its antigen is unidentified.

Sequencing templates came from extracted RNA that was reverse transcribed into cDNA. Some clones are missing from TCRdb's copy, which holds only in-frame ones; the method was immunoSEQ multiplex PCR. The top ten hold approximately 1.4% of the sample, which has about 210,000 clones, approximately 57% seen once. The chain is built from TRBV29-1 and TRBJ2-3; tentative D call: TRBD2 (6 bases). The material was CD4+ T cells sorted from blood, obtained at week 4, from a patient treated with tofacitinib. The sequence derives from a human donor with alopecia areata. The DNA of the CDR3 is TGCAGCGTTTCCGGGACTTTCGTCACAGATACGCAGTATTTT. Its translation: CSVSGTFVTDTQYF.